The present T cell receptor (beta chain) was sequenced within a study of blood T cell repertoires in COVID-19. Study in general: Material from acute and convalescent COVID-19 was sourced from the United States, Italy and Spain. PBMCs, B-cell-depleted T cells, or T cells were the source of the cDNA or gDNA that made up the material.

In the authors' methods: Amplified reference gene primers provided the basis for estimating nucleated cell counts. Produced via immunoSEQ multiplex PCR; TCRdb's table is partial and in-frame only. V, J and clone size reflect that table, while D and trimming were determined from the DNA. The sample holds some 27,000 clones, around 90% seen once. The CDR3 covers 14 residues. V was clipped by 6 bases and J by 5 bases; unmatched bases: 6. CDR1 is KGHSH and CDR2 is LQKENI in the germline V gene. Sequencing was carried out using peripheral blood. This TCR came from a human donor in a cohort sampled during active COVID-19. The donor label of this sample is uncertain. The V and J genes are TRBV18 and TRBJ2-2; TRBD1 agrees at 7 bases. CDR3 sequence: CASSPGQTTGELFF. In DNA, the CDR3 is TGTGCCAGCTCCCCGGGACAGACGACCGGGGAGCTGTTTTTT.